This is a list of T cell receptor beta chains from one sample in a study of blood T cell repertoires in COVID-19. Using immunoSEQ multiplex PCR, the repertoire was profiled, and TCRdb retains in-frame clones only, with some absent. The sample lists roughly 70,000 clones; over 70% were seen once. The sample taken for sequencing was peripheral blood. Receptors were obtained from a man between 60 and 75 years old with acute or convalescent COVID-19. Both conserved end residues are part of each CDR3. A D gene is named only where the DNA matches it firmly. Only some rows state a clone size, as once, few, many or a class for expanded clones.

clone size: many
J gene: TRBJ1-1
D gene: -
V gene: TRBV18
CDR3 DNA: TGTGCCAGCTCACCCCCGGACACCCAGAACACTGAAGCTTTCTTT
CDR3 protein: CASSPPDTQNTEAFF

clone size: -
J gene: TRBJ2-7
D gene: TRBD1
V gene: TRBV18
CDR3 DNA: TGTGCCAGCACACCGGGACAGGGGAACGAGCAGTACTTC
CDR3 protein: CASTPGQGNEQYF

clone size: few
J gene: TRBJ2-1
D gene: TRBD2
V gene: TRBV20-1
CDR3 DNA: TGCAGTGCTAGTAATACGGGGGGGCGAGGGAGTGAGCAGTTCTTC
CDR3 protein: CSASNTGGRGSEQFF

clone size: -
J gene: TRBJ2-3
D gene: -
V gene: TRBV15
CDR3 DNA: TGTGCCACCAGCAGAGAACAAGTTAGCACAGATACGCAGTATTTT
CDR3 protein: CATSREQVSTDTQYF

clone size: -
J gene: TRBJ2-2
D gene: -
V gene: TRBV7-8
CDR3 DNA: TGTGCCAGCAGCCCCGGGACAACGGGCGGGGAGCTGTTTTTT
CDR3 protein: CASSPGTTGGELFF

clone size: -
J gene: TRBJ1-2
D gene: TRBD1
V gene: TRBV6-6
CDR3 DNA: TGTGCCAGCAGTTACTCGACTACAGGGGGCGATGGCTACACCTTC
CDR3 protein: CASSYSTTGGDGYTF

clone size: -
J gene: TRBJ2-7
D gene: -
V gene: TRBV12-3/TRBV12-4
CDR3 DNA: TGTGCCAGCAGTTTTGGGCAGGGTGACGAGCAGTACTTC
CDR3 protein: CASSFGQGDEQYF

clone size: -
J gene: TRBJ1-1
D gene: -
V gene: TRBV5-5
CDR3 DNA: TGTGCCAGCAGCTTGGCAGGTCCCCTTGACACTGAAGCTTTCTTT
CDR3 protein: CASSLAGPLDTEAFF

clone size: -
J gene: TRBJ1-1
D gene: -
V gene: TRBV10-1
CDR3 DNA: TGCGCCAGCAGTGCTTCAGGGGACACTGAAGCTTTCTTT
CDR3 protein: CASSASGDTEAFF

clone size: -
J gene: TRBJ1-5
D gene: -
V gene: TRBV19
CDR3 DNA: TGTGCCAGTAGTATAGCGATGACAAGCCAGCCCCAGCATTTT
CDR3 protein: CASSIAMTSQPQHF

clone size: once
J gene: TRBJ2-3
D gene: TRBD2
V gene: TRBV11-3
CDR3 DNA: TGTGCCAGCAGCCAGGGACTAGCGGGAGCGGGCACAGATACGCAGTATTTT
CDR3 protein: CASSQGLAGAGTDTQYF

clone size: -
J gene: TRBJ2-3
D gene: TRBD2
V gene: TRBV5-1
CDR3 DNA: TGCGCCAGCAGTCTGTCTAGCGGGGGCCGAGATACGCAGTATTTT
CDR3 protein: CASSLSSGGRDTQYF

clone size: -
J gene: TRBJ2-5
D gene: -
V gene: TRBV14
CDR3 DNA: TGTGCCAGCAGCCAGGAACTCGGGTCTCCAGAGACCCAGTACTTC
CDR3 protein: CASSQELGSPETQYF